The 22 T cell receptor beta chains below come from one sample, sequenced in a study of CD8+ T cells in alopecia areata. Treatment in this sample: oral pan-JAK inhibitor, 5-10 mg twice daily. Extracted from the samples, RNA was reverse transcribed into cDNA to serve as the sequencing template. Only in-frame clones appear in the TCRdb table, and some are missing; sequencing was by immunoSEQ multiplex PCR. The data show about 180,000 clones, roughly 50% seen once. This specimen was CD8+ T cells sorted from blood, taken at week 24, from a patient treated with tofacitinib. The receptors were gathered from a human donor with alopecia areata.

This clone turned up a few times. The rearrangement joins TRBV6-1 to TRBJ2-3, with D possibly being TRBD2 (6 bases). In germline, CDR1 is MNHNS, CDR2 SASEGT. The V end was cut by 1 base, the J end by 8 bases, with 10 bases between. CDR3 length equals 13 residues. Here the CDR3 DNA reads TGTGCCAGCAGTGAAGGGGGGAGGACTACGCAGTATTTT. It codes for CASSEGGRTTQYF.

This clone was seen a handful of times. This chain links TRBV5-1 with TRBJ1-1; 9 bases agree with TRBD1. V dropped 0 bases and J dropped 1; count of bases not matched to a gene: 1. Germline values: CDR1 SGHRS, CDR2 YFSETQ. CDR3 length: 15 residues. In DNA form, the CDR3 reads TGCGCCAGCAGCTTGGACAGGGGGCAGAACACTGAAGCTTTCTTT. Translation: CASSLDRGQNTEAFF.

The rearrangement links TRBV5-1 to TRBJ2-5; the D gene is possibly TRBD1 (8 bases). V was cut by 1 base and J by 5 bases, with 18 bases left in between. The CDR3 length is 16 residues. CDR1 is SGHRS and CDR2 is YFSETQ in the germline V gene. The chain's CDR3 is CASSLMGQAAGETQYF. The CDR3 coding sequence is TGCGCCAGCAGCTTGATGGGACAGGCAGCGGGGGAGACCCAGTACTTC. The whole variable domain, filled in from reference TRBV5-1 and TRBJ2-5, reads KAGVTQTPRYLIKTRGQQVTLSCSPISGHRSVSWYQQTPGQGLQFLFEYFSETQRNKGNFPGRFSGRQFSNSRSEMNVSTLELGDSALYLCASSLMGQAAGETQYFGPGTRLLVL.

This chain uses TRBV4-3 with TRBJ2-1, with 10 bases that match TRBD1. V gave up 1 base and J gave up 6 bases; unmatched junction bases: 3. The CDR3 totals 15 residues. In germline, CDR1 is LGHNA, CDR2 YSLEER. The CDR3 bases are TGCGCCAGCAGCCAAGTATGGGACAGGGGCAATGAGCAGTTCTTC. It codes for CASSQVWDRGNEQFF.

The rearrangement links TRBV30 to TRBJ2-7; the match to TRBD1 covers 9 bases. The CDR3 has 14 amino acids. In germline, CDR1 is GTSNPN, CDR2 SVGIG (reference sequence). Germline trimming cut 5 bases from V and 2 bases from J; bases unmatched to any gene: 7. CDR3 region: CAWGTGTGTYEQYF. The CDR3, as DNA: TGTGCCTGGGGAACCGGGACAGGGACCTACGAGCAGTACTTC.

V and J are TRBV10-3 and TRBJ2-5; D may be TRBD2 (6 bases). Trimming removed 1 base from V and 4 bases from J, with 13 bases in between. The germline CDR1 and CDR2 sequences are ENHRY and SYGVKD. The CDR3 totals 15 residues. Written as DNA, the CDR3 is TGTGCCATCAGTGAGTTACGGGGAGGAGGAGAGACCCAGTACTTC. This codes for CAISELRGGGETQYF.

The rearrangement joins TRBV4-1 to TRBJ1-5; no definite D call. Trimming removed 1 base at V and 5 bases at J, with 12 bases between. CDR1 is MGHRA, CDR2 YSYEKL, per germline. The CDR3 extends over 15 amino acids. The DNA for the CDR3 is TGCGCCAGCAGCCAAGGGCTGAGAGGCGATCAGCCCCAGCATTTT. It specifies CASSQGLRGDQPQHF.

This clone was recorded a few times. This chain uses TRBV5-1 with TRBJ2-3; weak D call: TRBD2 (7 bases). This CDR3 has 15 residues. V lost 1 base, J lost 0 bases, and 9 bases lay in between. The V gene's germline CDR1 is SGHRS and CDR2 YFSETQ. The CDR3 sequence: CASSLRGASTDTQYF. In DNA, the CDR3 is TGCGCCAGCAGCTTGCGGGGGGCGAGCACAGATACGCAGTATTTT.

The chain has TRBV7-8 and TRBJ1-5, with a tentative D call TRBD1 (5 bases). This CDR3 region has 14 residues. Trimming pared 4 bases from V and 6 bases from J, leaving 13 bases between. CDR1 is SGHVS, CDR2 FQNEAQ, per germline. The CDR3 DNA sequence: TGTGCCAGCAGCTCGGCCCAGGGCCCTCAGCCCCAGCATTTT. Protein sequence: CASSSAQGPQPQHF.

This clone was found a few times. The chain is built from TRBV27 and TRBJ1-2; TRBD1 is a possible D gene (5 bases). CDR1 MNHEY and CDR2 SMNVEV come from the germline V gene (reference sequence). The germline V and J ends were trimmed by 3 bases and 4 bases, with 15 bases remaining between them. The CDR3 runs to 15 residues. CDR3 bases: TGTGCCAGCAGTTTGAGAGGGGCAGCGGTCTATGGCTACACCTTC. Translating it yields CASSLRGAAVYGYTF.

The chain is built from TRBV30 and TRBJ1-1; D is perhaps TRBD1 (6 bases). Looked up from germline, CDR1 is GTSNPN and CDR2 is SVGIG (reference sequence). The CDR3 spans 14 residues. Trimming pared 0 bases from V and 1 base from J, leaving 9 bases between. The CDR3, as DNA: TGTGCCTGGAGTGTAGGGGGAGCGAACACTGAAGCTTTCTTT. The encoded protein is CAWSVGGANTEAFF. The complete variable domain, with remaining parts taken from reference TRBV30 and TRBJ1-1, reads SQTIHQWPATLVQPVGSPLSLECTVEGTSNPNLYWYRQAAGRGLQLLFYSVGIGQISSEVPQNLSASRPQDRQFILSSKKLLLSDSGFYLCAWSVGGANTEAFFGQGTRLTVV.

This clone appeared a few times. The rearrangement joins TRBV25-1 to TRBJ1-2; D perhaps matches TRBD1 (6 bases). The CDR3 consists of 14 residues. Between the trimmed V and J ends, which lost 6 bases and 7 bases, there was a span of 18 bases. CDR1 and CDR2 (germline): MGHDK, SYGVNS. The CDR3 sequence: CASSPMGHSAGYTF. For the CDR3, the DNA is TGTGCCAGCAGCCCCATGGGACACTCGGCTGGCTACACCTTC.

The chain links TRBV15 to TRBJ2-3; D may be TRBD1 or TRBD2 (5 bases each). Germline V gene data show CDR1 as LNHNV and CDR2 as YYDKDF (reference sequence). V lost 1 base and J 6 bases, leaving 20 bases between the germline ends. The CDR3 spans 17 residues. CDR3 protein: CATSRGGSRHLYDTQYF. The CDR3 region has the DNA TGTGCCACCAGCAGAGGGGGGTCGAGACACCTGTACGATACGCAGTATTTT.

In this sample, this clone turned up a few times. V and J are TRBV29-1 and TRBJ1-2, with 9 nucleotides matching TRBD1. J lost 4 bases, V lost 7 bases, and 13 bases had no gene match. This CDR3 contains 15 residues. Germline CDR1 SQVTM, CDR2 ANQGSEA. Here the CDR3 reads CSAEDRTGVIYGYTF. CDR3 sequence (DNA): TGCAGCGCAGAGGACCGGACAGGGGTGATCTATGGCTACACCTTC.

The chain combines TRBV6-6 with TRBJ2-7; a weak D match, TRBD1 (6 bases). Germline assignment: CDR1 MNHNY and CDR2 SVGAGI (reference sequence). The CDR3 runs to 13 residues. V was trimmed by 7 bases and J by 3 bases, leaving 13 bases between them. The CDR3, as DNA: TGTGCCAGCACCACCGGGACAAACTACGAGCAGTACTTC. It yields the protein CASTTGTNYEQYF.

In its sample, this clone was seen a few times. V and J are TRBV5-6 and TRBJ1-6; D is uncertain. This CDR3 region has 14 residues. Germline V gene data show CDR1 as SGHDT and CDR2 as YYEEEE. With 4 bases removed from V and 6 bases from J, the gap between germline ends came to 11 bases. CDR3 protein: CASSIAPTNSPLHF. As DNA, the CDR3 is TGTGCCAGCAGCATTGCACCTACTAATTCACCCCTCCACTTT.

This clone was seen a handful of times. V gene TRBV29-1 combines with J gene TRBJ2-2; D ambiguous. Germline loops: CDR1 SQVTM, CDR2 ANQGSEA. The CDR3 is 12 residues long. V lost 1 base, J lost 6 bases, and 6 bases lay in between. CDR3 sequence (DNA): TGCAGCGTTGAAGTAGGGTCCGGGGAGCTGTTTTTT. The encoded protein is CSVEVGSGELFF.

This chain links TRBV7-9 with TRBJ1-1, with D possibly matching TRBD1 (5 bases). The CDR3 has 16 amino acids. Germline CDR1 reads SEHNR; CDR2 reads FQNEAQ (reference sequence). V lost 4 bases and J lost 1, with 16 bases in between. The DNA for the CDR3 is TGTGCCAGCAGCTCCCAGGGCCGGGCCTCGAACACTGAAGCTTTCTTT. Encoded protein: CASSSQGRASNTEAFF. Full variable domain (rest looked up from reference TRBV7-9 and TRBJ1-1): DTGVSQNPRHKITKRGQNVTFRCDPISEHNRLYWYRQTLGQGPEFLTYFQNEAQLEKSRLLSDRFSAERPKGSFSTLEIQRTEQGDSAMYLCASSSQGRASNTEAFFGQGTRLTVV.

DNA of the CDR3: TGTGCCAGCAGCTTGCTGGGTGGCGGACTAGCCAAAAACATTCAGTACTTC. It yields the protein CASSLLGGGLAKNIQYF. This chain uses TRBV5-6 with TRBJ2-4; TRBD2 might be the D (5 bases). The CDR3 length is 17 residues. Trimming left V 1 base short and J 0 bases short, with 14 bases between. Germline-derived CDR1 and CDR2 are SGHDT and YYEEEE.

The CDR3 nucleotides are TGTGCCTGGAGTGATCCAGGGGGCGTCTGGTACGAGCAGTACTTC. Protein product: CAWSDPGGVWYEQYF. The chain combines TRBV30 with TRBJ2-7, with 8 bases matching TRBD1. J lost 4 bases, V lost 1 base, and 9 bases had no gene match. The CDR3 sequence is 15 residues long. Germline loops: CDR1 GTSNPN, CDR2 SVGIG (reference sequence).

The count of this clone is one. V usage is TRBV4-1 and J usage is TRBJ2-7; D perhaps matches TRBD1 (7 bases). CDR1 and CDR2 (germline): MGHRA, YSYEKL. V lost 1 base, J lost 6 bases, and 16 bases lay in between. This CDR3 has 15 residues. CDR3 region: CASSQVIGGGSEQYF. The CDR3 DNA is TGCGCCAGCAGCCAAGTAATTGGAGGGGGCAGCGAGCAGTACTTC.

The V and J genes are TRBV7-7 and TRBJ2-5; 13 bases match TRBD2. The CDR3 runs to 18 residues. Germline values: CDR1 SSHAT, CDR2 FNYEAQ (reference sequence). Trimming at V came to 5 bases and at J to 5 bases, leaving 14 bases not matched to a gene. CDR3 sequence: CASSRTSGGRMGMETQYF. The CDR3 DNA sequence: TGTGCCAGCAGCCGGACTAGCGGGGGCCGGATGGGAATGGAGACCCAGTACTTC.